The source of this T cell receptor beta chain is a study of beta chain features in type 1 diabetes. Broader study findings: Here, the possible influence of HLA type (on TCRB rearrangement) remained unresolved. Within each of all four CD4+ subsets, Type 1 diabetes patients had TCRB CDR3s that were moderately but significantly shorter. VDJ junctions from patients with type 1 diabetes contained fewer insertions and more deletions.

Germline values: CDR1 MNHEY, CDR2 SMNVEV (reference sequence). The CDR3 contains 15 residues. V was trimmed by 5 bases and J by 2 bases, leaving 16 bases between them. Sequenced material consisted of expressed TCRB transcripts (all of the isolated RNA was reverse transcribed). Sequenced by immunoSEQ multiplex PCR; TCRdb stores in-frame clones only, minus some. This table holds 160,000 or so clones, roughly 60% found once. Based on CD45RO/CCR7/CD25/CD127/CD95/CD27, CD4+ regulatory, stem cell-like memory, naive and central memory cells were sorted. Note on this clone: Antigen: not known.

The sample consisted of naive CD4+ T cells from blood. This TCR derives from a man aged 25 to 45 with type 1 diabetes. The chain joins TRBV27 to TRBJ2-7; either TRBD1 or TRBD2 may supply D (5 bases each). CDR3 sequence reads: CASSTRGIATYEQYF. CDR3 coding DNA: TGTGCCAGCAGTACCCGGGGCATCGCGACCTACGAGCAGTACTTC.